The clone carrying this T cell receptor (beta chain) was observed at least ten times. Its target is not known. The sample comes from a study of human T cells and chemical hapten exposure. Study conclusions and caveats: DPC sensitization did not alter TCRs above 1 in 1000 frequency. Counts of TCRs expanded at PT1 correlated positively with patch test score.

A single record per CDR3 protein comes from TCRdb applying MiXCR to the RACE reads. In the table there are tens of thousands of distinct CDR3 sequences, 8% to 10% of which are singletons. The time point here: pre-sensitization, week 0. Treatment: therapeutic diphenylcyclopropenone sensitization with weekly scalp DPC. The CDR3 totals 13 residues. Germline CDR1 SEHNR, CDR2 FQNEAQ (reference sequence). Trimming at V came to 4 bases and at J to 7 bases, leaving 3 bases not matched to a gene. Sequenced material: whole blood, taken in connection with sensitization to the hapten diphenylcyclopropenone (DPC). This chain connects TRBV7-9 to TRBJ2-1; 8 nucleotides agree with TRBD2. The sequence derives from a woman in her thirties or forties with alopecia areata. Some clones in this sample may be carry-over from other donors' samples. CDR3 residues: CASSSGTRNEQFF. The CDR3 bases are TGTGCCAGCAGCTCCGGGACTAGAAATGAGCAGTTCTTC. The full variable domain, in which reference TRBV7-9 and TRBJ2-1 provide the parts outside the CDR3, is DTGVSQNPRHKITKRGQNVTFRCDPISEHNRLYWYRQTLGQGPEFLTYFQNEAQLEKSRLLSDRFSAERPKGSFSTLEIQRTEQGDSAMYLCASSSGTRNEQFFGPGTRLTVL.